A selection of T cell receptor beta chains follows, all from one sample in a study of blood T cell repertoires in COVID-19. Assay: immunoSEQ multiplex PCR; the TCRdb copy retains only in-frame clones and omits some. The sample contains over 200,000 clones, under 90% of which appear only once. Material: peripheral blood. The receptors originated from a woman older than 75 with active or convalescent COVID-19. Each CDR3 is given with its conserved first and last residue. D genes are given only for firm matches. Size is omitted from some rows. Given values are once, few, many or a class for expanded clones.

abundance	j_gene	d_gene	v_gene	CDR3aa	CDR3nt
-	TRBJ1-3	TRBD1	TRBV6-4	CASSDSRQGASGNTIYF	TGTGCCAGCAGTGACTCGAGGCAGGGGGCTTCTGGAAACACCATATATTTT
-	TRBJ1-2	-	TRBV29-1	CSVEESQPNYGYTF	TGCAGCGTTGAGGAGAGCCAACCTAACTATGGCTACACCTTC
-	TRBJ2-1	TRBD1	TRBV5-5	CASSSESGTDNNEQFF	TGTGCCAGCAGCTCAGAATCCGGGACAGACAACAATGAGCAGTTCTTC
-	TRBJ2-7	-	TRBV3-1/TRBV3-2	CASSQVGLRASYEQYF	TGTGCCAGCAGCCAAGTGGGTCTGAGGGCCTCCTACGAGCAGTACTTC
-	TRBJ1-5	TRBD1	TRBV27	CASSRGPTNSNQPQHF	TGTGCCAGCAGTAGGGGGCCGACTAATAGCAATCAGCCCCAGCATTTT
-	TRBJ1-2	TRBD1	TRBV6-5	CASSRTGAWGYTF	TGTGCCAGCAGTCGGACAGGGGCATGGGGCTACACCTTC
-	TRBJ2-5	TRBD1	TRBV6-7	CASSYYFRDRIGETQYF	TGTGCCAGCAGTTACTATTTTCGGGACAGGATAGGAGAGACCCAGTACTTC
-	TRBJ1-2	TRBD1	TRBV3-1/TRBV3-2	CASSQFLGGTGNYGYTF	TGTGCCAGCAGCCAATTCCTCGGTGGGACAGGTAACTATGGCTACACCTTC
-	TRBJ2-1	-	TRBV12-3/TRBV12-4	CASSPLINEQFF	TGTGCCAGCAGTCCCCTTATCAATGAGCAGTTCTTC
-	TRBJ2-5	TRBD2	TRBV19	CASSPAPGLAGGETQYF	TGTGCCAGTAGTCCAGCCCCCGGACTAGCGGGAGGAGAGACCCAGTACTTC
few	TRBJ1-1	-	TRBV6-6	CATPGQTNTEAFF	TGTGCCACCCCGGGACAAACGAACACTGAAGCTTTCTTT
-	TRBJ2-6	TRBD1	TRBV9	CASSAQGTGANVLTF	TGTGCCAGCAGCGCACAGGGGACTGGGGCCAACGTCCTGACTTTC
-	TRBJ1-2	-	TRBV6-2/TRBV6-3	CASSKQQTNYGYTF	TGTGCCAGCAGCAAACAGCAGACTAACTATGGCTACACCTTC
-	TRBJ2-3	TRBD1	TRBV11-3	CASSLAGQYTDTQYF	TGTGCCAGCAGCTTAGCGGGACAGTACACAGATACGCAGTATTTT
once	TRBJ1-3	TRBD1	TRBV6-5	CATRDSAGNTIYF	TGTGCCACCCGGGACAGCGCTGGAAACACCATATATTTT
-	TRBJ2-3	TRBD1	TRBV2	CASRSDRVADTQYF	TGTGCCAGCAGATCGGACAGGGTGGCAGATACGCAGTATTTT
-	TRBJ2-1	TRBD2	TRBV14	CASSQDGVAGALYNEQFF	TGTGCCAGCAGCCAAGATGGTGTAGCGGGGGCCCTCTACAATGAGCAGTTCTTC
-	TRBJ2-3	TRBD2	TRBV3-1/TRBV3-2	CASSPLGPLLAGDSTDTQYF	TGTGCCAGCAGCCCATTAGGTCCCCTACTAGCGGGGGATAGTACAGATACGCAGTATTTT
-	TRBJ1-1	TRBD1	TRBV23-1	CASSQDVDRATNTEAFF	TGCGCCAGCAGTCAGGACGTTGACAGGGCTACGAACACTGAAGCTTTCTTT
-	TRBJ2-3	TRBD1	TRBV30	CAWADRGNTQYF	TGTGCCTGGGCGGACAGGGGAAATACGCAGTATTTT
-	TRBJ1-2	TRBD1	TRBV4-2	CASSQTGGANYGYTF	TGTGCCAGCAGCCAAACAGGGGGTGCAAACTATGGCTACACCTTC
-	TRBJ1-2	-	TRBV5-4	CASSLWTAPYGYTF	TGTGCCAGCAGCTTATGGACAGCTCCCTATGGCTACACCTTC
-	TRBJ1-3	-	TRBV7-2	CASSFGGYSGNTIYF	TGTGCCAGCAGCTTCGGGGGGTACTCTGGAAACACCATATATTTT
-	TRBJ1-3	-	TRBV6-2/TRBV6-3	CASSPDTAGGNTIYF	TGTGCCAGCAGTCCGGACACGGCTGGTGGAAACACCATATATTTT
-	TRBJ2-3	-	TRBV5-4	CASSLSRGTSTDTQYF	TGTGCCAGCAGCTTGAGTAGGGGAACTAGCACAGATACGCAGTATTTT
-	TRBJ2-7	-	TRBV6-5	CASTLGGDGTYEQYF	TGTGCCAGCACGCTCGGAGGAGACGGCACCTACGAGCAGTACTTC
-	TRBJ2-7	TRBD1	TRBV27	CASVRDRLYEQYF	TGTGCCAGCGTTAGGGACAGGCTCTACGAGCAGTACTTC
-	TRBJ2-1	TRBD2	TRBV6-5	CASRGSGSSYNEQFF	TGTGCCAGCAGAGGGAGCGGGAGCTCCTACAATGAGCAGTTCTTC
-	TRBJ1-1	-	TRBV5-1	CASSLVDISPNTEAFF	TGCGCCAGCAGCTTGGTGGACATTTCCCCGAACACTGAAGCTTTCTTT
-	TRBJ1-2	-	TRBV18	CASSNDRSNYGYTF	TGTGCCAGCTCAAACGACAGGTCTAACTATGGCTACACCTTC
-	TRBJ2-2	TRBD2	TRBV3-1/TRBV3-2	CASSQEGLARTGELFF	TGTGCCAGCAGCCAAGAAGGACTAGCGCGAACCGGGGAGCTGTTTTTT
-	TRBJ1-1	-	TRBV7-9	CASSDQGGYTEAFF	TGTGCCAGCAGCGACCAAGGAGGGTACACTGAAGCTTTCTTT
-	TRBJ2-5	-	TRBV2	CASTYSGLYPNPYQETQYF	TGTGCCAGCACTTATTCCGGACTATACCCTAATCCGTACCAAGAGACCCAGTACTTC
-	TRBJ2-7	-	TRBV5-1	CASSLDPTSYEQYF	TGCGCCAGCAGCTTGGACCCGACATCCTACGAGCAGTACTTC
-	TRBJ2-7	TRBD1	TRBV6-6	CASSRPGTGGYEQYF	TGTGCCAGCAGCAGGCCCGGGACAGGGGGCTACGAGCAGTACTTC
-	TRBJ2-2	-	TRBV12-1	CASSFAAGDLNTGELFF	TGTGCCAGCAGCTTTGCGGCGGGGGACCTGAACACCGGGGAGCTGTTTTTT
-	TRBJ2-3	-	TRBV5-1	CASSPRTRLSTDTQYF	TGCGCCAGCAGCCCGAGAACACGACTCAGCACAGATACGCAGTATTTT
-	TRBJ2-1	TRBD2	TRBV4-3	CANAGTSGNNEQFF	TGCGCCAACGCCGGGACTAGCGGTAACAATGAGCAGTTCTTC
-	TRBJ2-3	-	TRBV7-3	CASSPSTDTQYF	TGTGCCAGCAGCCCAAGCACAGATACGCAGTATTTT
-	TRBJ2-1	-	TRBV5-1	CASSLGVTRENEQFF	TGCGCCAGCAGCTTGGGAGTGACTAGGGAAAATGAGCAGTTCTTC
few	TRBJ1-1	-	TRBV27	CASSRDLTGNTEAFF	TGTGCCAGCAGCCGGGACTTAACAGGAAACACTGAAGCTTTCTTT
-	TRBJ1-2	-	TRBV19	CASSTNSRQSDTF	TGTGCCAGTAGTACCAACTCTCGACAGTCTGACACCTTC
-	TRBJ1-2	-	TRBV6-2/TRBV6-3	CASSTTGPGYTF	TGTGCCAGCAGTACAACAGGGCCAGGCTACACCTTC
once	TRBJ2-2	TRBD2	TRBV29-1	CSVWTSESGTGELFF	TGCAGCGTTTGGACTAGCGAGAGTGGGACGGGGGAGCTGTTTTTT
-	TRBJ2-3	TRBD2	TRBV4-1	CASSRTGTSGGDTQYF	TGCGCCAGCAGCCGTACCGGGACTAGCGGGGGAGATACGCAGTATTTT
-	TRBJ2-7	-	TRBV12-5	CASGPLYEQYF	TGTGCTAGTGGTCCACTTTACGAGCAGTACTTC
-	TRBJ2-5	-	TRBV5-1	CASSLGGGSIGETQYF	TGCGCCAGCAGCTTAGGCGGGGGCAGCATAGGAGAGACCCAGTACTTC
-	TRBJ1-4	-	TRBV14	CASSQSDTVTNEKLFF	TGTGCCAGCAGCCAATCCGATACGGTGACTAATGAAAAACTGTTTTTT
-	TRBJ2-4	-	TRBV7-2	CASSLARENIQYF	TGTGCCAGCAGCTTAGCGCGGGAAAACATTCAGTACTTC
-	TRBJ1-1	-	TRBV6-5	CASSRAGKNTEAFF	TGTGCCAGCAGTCGGGCAGGGAAGAACACTGAAGCTTTCTTT
-	TRBJ2-3	TRBD2	TRBV5-1	CASSLATFGGDTQYF	TGCGCCAGCAGCTTGGCCACATTCGGGGGGGATACGCAGTATTTT
-	TRBJ2-7	TRBD2	TRBV5-4	CASSSGLARTYEQYF	TGTGCCAGCAGCTCAGGACTAGCGAGAACCTACGAGCAGTACTTC
-	TRBJ2-1	TRBD1	TRBV5-1	CASSRGTGHNEQFF	TGCGCCAGCAGCCGCGGGACAGGGCACAATGAGCAGTTCTTC
-	TRBJ2-2	-	TRBV7-2	CASSQILPGWGGGGELFF	TGTGCCAGCAGCCAAATTCTCCCCGGATGGGGAGGGGGCGGGGAGCTGTTTTTT